Given below is one T cell receptor beta chain in context. What it recognizes is unknown. This sample was taken from a study of OX40 agonist ivuxolimab in advanced cancers. Background on the study: Patients enrolled in dose escalation were diagnosed with hepatocellular carcinoma, melanoma, renal cell or head and neck cancer. Overall study results and limits: Clonal expansion by week 6 occurred in CD4+ and CD8+ blood T cells (at 0.1 to 3.0 mg/kg).

Libraries were prepared by immunoSEQ multiplex PCR; TCRdb keeps only in-frame clonotypes and omits some of them. The sample records 75,000 to 95,000 clones, roughly 90% being singletons. The CDR3 contains 16 residues. CDR1 is LNHNV and CDR2 is YYDKDF in the germline V gene (reference sequence). V lost 2 bases to trimming and J lost 8 bases; unmatched junction nucleotides: 11. The V call is TRBV15, the J call TRBJ1-4; 7 bases agree with TRBD1. The sample consisted of CD4+ or CD8+ T cells sorted from blood, taken in a trial of the OX40 agonist ivuxolimab. This TCR derives from an adult with an advanced solid tumor such as melanoma, head and neck, liver or kidney cancer. Here the CDR3 DNA reads TGTGCCACCAGCAGAAAGACAGGGATTTTACCGGAAAAACTGTTTTTT. It is translated as CATSRKTGILPEKLFF.